These 20 T cell receptor beta chains were all obtained from the same sample, sequenced in a study of blood T cells in healthy people across ages. Alongside a J-beta primer mix, a sample-barcoded 5' primer served in a second PCR lasting about 6 to 12 cycles. TCRdb passed the 5' RACE reads through MiXCR, listing each CDR3 protein once. The sample records some 1,000,000 distinct CDR3 sequences, under 30% being singletons. This sample also appeared in a second study, on T cells of mothers and their children.

Sequenced sample: blood. The receptors derive from a girl aged 2 to 9 in good health.

This clonotype occurred once. The chain links TRBV4-1 to TRBJ2-7; D is undetermined. The germline gives CDR1 MGHRA, CDR2 YSYEKL. The CDR3 has 13 residues. The V end lost 2 bases, the J end lost 6 bases, and 11 bases lay between the germline ends. CDR3 sequence reads: CASSQIPVTEQYF. The CDR3, as DNA: TGCGCCAGCAGCCAAATTCCAGTCACCGAGCAGTACTTC.

This chain uses TRBV15 with TRBJ2-5; no definite D call. The V end was cut by 0 bases, the J end by 5 bases, with 10 bases between. CDR1 and CDR2 from the germline V gene are LNHNV and YYDKDF (reference sequence). The CDR3 sequence is 14 residues long. The CDR3 DNA follows: TGTGCCACCAGCAGAGAATTGGTCAGGGAGACCCAGTACTTC. Residues: CATSRELVRETQYF. Full variable domain (rest looked up from reference TRBV15 and TRBJ2-5): DAMVIQNPRYQVTQFGKPVTLSCSQTLNHNVMYWYQQKSSQAPKLLFHYYDKDFNNEADTPDNFQSRRPNTSFCFLDIRSPGLGDTAMYLCATSRELVRETQYFGPGTRLLVL.

CDR3 amino acids: CASSYEPGEQYF. CDR3 bases: TGTGCCAGCAGCTACGAACCGGGGGAGCAGTACTTC. V and J are TRBV5-6 and TRBJ2-7; D possibly corresponds to TRBD2 (5 bases). The CDR3 loop spans 12 amino acids. Trimming cost V 3 bases and J 7 bases, with 11 bases left between them. Germline assignment: CDR1 SGHDT and CDR2 YYEEEE.

The CDR3 sequence: CASSYSNYISEWETQYF. The CDR3 DNA is TGTGCCAGCAGCTATTCGAATTACATTTCAGAGTGGGAGACCCAGTACTTC. The rearrangement uses TRBV11-2 and TRBJ2-5, with no clear D. V was cut by 4 bases and J by 5 bases, with 23 bases left in between. The CDR3 runs 17 residues. Germline values: CDR1 SGHAT, CDR2 FQNNGV.

The V call is TRBV4-3, the J call TRBJ2-1; TRBD1 matches 7 bases. The CDR3 contains 15 residues. Germline V gene data show CDR1 as LGHNA and CDR2 as YSLEER. Trimming at V came to 2 bases and at J to 6 bases, leaving 7 bases not matched to a gene. As DNA, the CDR3 is TGCGCCAGCAGCCAAAACGGAACAGGGGTCAATGAGCAGTTCTTC. Protein product: CASSQNGTGVNEQFF.

This sequence joins TRBV13 and TRBJ1-4; TRBD1 might be the D (6 bases). The germline V gene encodes CDR1 PRHDT and CDR2 FYEKMQ (reference sequence). CDR3 length: 14 residues. Trimming stripped 7 bases from V and 5 bases from J, with 14 bases between. CDR3: CASTLSGGNEKLFF. The CDR3 bases are TGTGCCAGCACCCTGAGTGGGGGCAATGAAAAACTGTTTTTT.

This clonotype was counted only a few times. The gene calls are TRBV29-1 and TRBJ2-2; tentative D call: TRBD1 (6 bases). CDR1 is SQVTM and CDR2 is ANQGSEA in the germline V gene. The CDR3 consists of 13 residues. V lost 3 bases and J lost 6, with 11 bases in between. The CDR3 nucleotides are TGCAGCGTTGACCCCACAGGGTCCGGGGAGCTGTTTTTT. It specifies CSVDPTGSGELFF.

The chain employs TRBV20-1 and TRBJ2-5; unclear D gene. CDR1 is DFQATT and CDR2 is SNEGSKA in the germline V gene (reference sequence). This CDR3 contains 15 residues. The V end lost 0 bases, the J end lost 3 bases, and 14 bases lay between the germline ends. The CDR3 sequence is CSARDGAETEETQYF. DNA of the CDR3: TGCAGTGCTAGAGATGGCGCGGAAACGGAAGAGACCCAGTACTTC.

There are a few counts of this clonotype. The chain uses TRBV20-1 and TRBJ2-4; TRBD2 might be the D (6 bases). Trimming pared 3 bases from V and 0 bases from J, leaving 15 bases between. The CDR3 totals 16 residues. Germline values: CDR1 DFQATT, CDR2 SNEGSKA (reference sequence). CDR3 in amino acids: CSASMGLYVAKNIQYF. For the CDR3, the DNA is TGCAGTGCTAGCATGGGACTTTACGTAGCCAAAAACATTCAGTACTTC.

The rearrangement links TRBV5-1 to TRBJ1-1; a weak D match, TRBD1 (5 bases). Looked up from germline, CDR1 is SGHRS and CDR2 is YFSETQ. The CDR3 is made up of 15 amino acids. The V end lost 0 bases, the J end lost 5 bases, and 14 bases lay between the germline ends. CDR3: CASSLAVRGGTEAFF. The CDR3 nucleotides are TGCGCCAGCAGCTTGGCCGTAAGGGGAGGAACTGAAGCTTTCTTT.

This clonotype occurred many times. V and J are TRBV12-3 or TRBV12-4 and TRBJ2-5; 7 bases line up with TRBD1. The length of the CDR3 is 14 residues. Losses at the gene ends were 2 bases for V and 5 bases for J; bases not matched to a gene: 5. CDR3 region: CASSLTGVGETQYF. CDR3 nucleotides: TGTGCCAGCAGTTTAACAGGGGTCGGGGAGACCCAGTACTTC.

This clonotype has just a few counts. The V gene is TRBV11-3, the J gene TRBJ2-4; perhaps TRBD2 as D (5 bases). CDR1 and CDR2 from the germline V gene are SGHNT and YENEEA. This CDR3 has 14 amino acids. Trimming shortened V by 5 bases and J by 7 bases, and 15 bases separated the two germline ends. The CDR3 DNA reads as TGTGCCAGCAGCCCCGGTCGGGGATCTAACATTCAGTACTTC. Protein sequence: CASSPGRGSNIQYF.

The J gene is TRBJ1-2, the V gene TRBV6-2 or TRBV6-3; D possibly corresponds to TRBD1 (5 bases). Germline V gives CDR1 MNHEY, CDR2 SVGEGT. V lost 8 bases to trimming and J lost 2 bases, with 21 bases between them. The length of the CDR3 is 16 residues. In DNA, the CDR3 is TGTGCCAGCGCGCAGGGCCAGAATTTACGGAACTATGGCTACACCTTC. As protein: CASAQGQNLRNYGYTF.

This sequence joins TRBV9 and TRBJ2-1, with unresolved D. This CDR3 is 14 amino acids long. V was pared by 1 base and J by 0 bases, with 5 bases between. Germline lookup yields CDR1 SGDLS and CDR2 YYNGEE. Written as DNA, the CDR3 is TGTGCCAGCAGCGTAAGGCCCTCCTACAATGAGCAGTTCTTC. Its protein is CASSVRPSYNEQFF.

The CDR3 region has the DNA TGTGCCAGCAGGGAAGTAACTGAAGCTTTCTTT. It codes for CASREVTEAFF. The chain recombines TRBV13 with TRBJ1-1; D ambiguous. V was cut by 6 bases and J by 5 bases, with 7 bases left in between. The CDR3 length is 11 residues. Germline V CDR1 and CDR2: PRHDT, FYEKMQ (reference sequence).

This chain joins TRBV12-5 and TRBJ2-7, with TRBD1 matching over 7 bases. The CDR3 is made up of 14 amino acids. Germline assignment: CDR1 LGHNT and CDR2 FRNRAP. With V trimmed by 3 bases and J by 3 bases, 5 bases remained unmatched. CDR3 protein: CASGLRGLSYEQYF. CDR3 in DNA: TGTGCTAGTGGTTTAAGGGGGCTGAGCTACGAGCAGTACTTC.

The genes are TRBV4-3 and TRBJ1-1; D may be TRBD1 (5 bases). From germline, CDR1 is LGHNA and CDR2 YSLEER. CDR3 length equals 14 residues. The V end was cut by 3 bases, the J end by 6 bases, with 14 bases between. In DNA form, the CDR3 reads TGCGCCAGCAGCCACCGTGGGGGGGGAGCTGAAGCTTTCTTT. It yields the protein CASSHRGGGAEAFF.

The gene calls are TRBV3-1 and TRBJ2-5, with D possibly being TRBD1 or TRBD2 (6 bases each). The V end lost 2 bases, the J end lost 1 base, and 11 bases lay between the germline ends. The CDR3 consists of 15 residues. The germline CDR1 and CDR2 sequences are LGHDT and YNNKEL (reference sequence). The CDR3 DNA reads as TGTGCCAGCAGCCAAATCCGGGGGCCCCAAGAGACCCAGTACTTC. It specifies CASSQIRGPQETQYF.

The V gene is TRBV7-9, the J gene TRBJ2-7; 8 bases match TRBD1. This CDR3 region has 14 residues. The germline CDR1 and CDR2 sequences are SEHNR and FQNEAQ (reference sequence). Trimming cost V 6 bases and J 4 bases; bases outside gene matches: 8. CDR3 sequence (DNA): TGTGCCAGCAGTTCCCCAGGGGGCATATACGAGCAGTACTTC. Translation: CASSSPGGIYEQYF.

This clonotype was detected a few times. The V gene is TRBV27, the J gene TRBJ2-5; tentative D call: TRBD2 (5 bases). CDR1 and CDR2 from the germline V gene are MNHEY and SMNVEV (reference sequence). The CDR3 totals 11 residues. In DNA form, the CDR3 reads TGTGCTATCGGAGGTGGAGAGACCCAGTACTTC. It is translated as CAIGGGETQYF.